Shown below are 20 T cell receptor beta chains from a single sample sequenced in a study of shared clonotypes between healthy human individuals. Data came from immunoSEQ multiplex PCR; TCRdb stores just in-frame clones and leaves some out. The data hold about 2.3 million clones, with around 92% observed a single time. The sequencing sample was made of naive CD4+ T cells from PBMCs. Subset here: CD45RA+ positively selected. The receptors originated from a man younger than 35 in good health. Some clones in this sample may be carry-over from other donors' samples.

The chain is built from TRBV11-2 and TRBJ2-7; TRBD2 matches 11 bases. Trimming at V came to 5 bases and at J to 3 bases, leaving 9 bases not matched to a gene. CDR3 length: 16 amino acids. Germline V gene lookup returns CDR1 SGHAT and CDR2 FQNNGV. CDR3 sequence: CASSPRLAGGNYEQYF. The CDR3, as DNA: TGTGCCAGCAGCCCGCGCCTAGCGGGAGGCAACTACGAGCAGTACTTC. Complete variable domain (other parts from reference TRBV11-2 and TRBJ2-7): EAGVAQSPRYKIIEKRQSVAFWCNPISGHATLYWYQQILGQGPKLLIQFQNNGVVDDSQLPKDRFSAERLKGVDSTLKIQPAKLEDSAVYLCASSPRLAGGNYEQYFGPGTRLTVT.

The rearrangement links TRBV5-8 to TRBJ1-4, with D perhaps TRBD1 (6 bases). This CDR3 has 15 residues. Per germline, CDR1 SGHTS and CDR2 YDEGEE. V was cut by 2 bases and J by 4 bases, with 12 bases left in between. The CDR3 spells CASSFRGGINEKLFF. The CDR3 DNA reads as TGTGCCAGCAGCTTCAGAGGGGGGATTAATGAAAAACTGTTTTTT.

The J gene is TRBJ1-5, the V gene TRBV9; TRBD1 matches at 9 bases. The CDR3 runs 15 residues. The germline CDR1 and CDR2 sequences are SGDLS and YYNGEE. Germline trimming cut 3 bases from V and 5 bases from J; bases unmatched to any gene: 6. For the CDR3, the DNA is TGTGCCAGCAGCGCAGGACAGGGGTTATATCAGCCCCAGCATTTT. Translation: CASSAGQGLYQPQHF.

This chain connects TRBV27 to TRBJ1-5, with D tentatively TRBD1 (6 bases). This CDR3 contains 12 residues. V was clipped by 9 bases and J by 8 bases, with 14 bases between them. Germline CDR1 MNHEY, CDR2 SMNVEV (reference sequence). Written as DNA, the CDR3 is TGTGCCAGTCGAGGGGGAACAGAGCCCCAGCATTTT. Translated: CASRGGTEPQHF.

The sample holds one count of this clone. V and J are TRBV27 and TRBJ2-1; the match to TRBD1 covers 7 bases. Germline CDR1 and CDR2: MNHEY and SMNVEV (reference sequence). This CDR3 spans 15 amino acids. Trimming took 6 bases from V and 7 from J; bases not matched to a gene: 12. The CDR3 sequence: CASSFGRPRGNEQFF. In DNA, the CDR3 is TGTGCCAGCAGCTTTGGGCGTCCCAGGGGGAATGAGCAGTTCTTC.

This clone was seen once. V and J are TRBV10-3 and TRBJ1-3; no definite D call. V lost 4 bases to trimming and J lost 0 bases, with 16 bases between them. CDR1 and CDR2 from the germline V gene are ENHRY and SYGVKD. The CDR3 has 17 residues. CDR3 in DNA: TGTGCCATCAGTGCAGTCCCAAGGTCAACCTCTGGAAACACCATATATTTT. Translation gives CAISAVPRSTSGNTIYF.

This chain links TRBV6-4 with TRBJ2-2; TRBD2 agrees at 10 bases. Trimming cost V 6 bases and J 3 bases; bases outside gene matches: 10. Germline lookup yields CDR1 MRHNA and CDR2 SNTAGT. The CDR3 consists of 17 residues. CDR3 nucleotide sequence: TGTGCCAGCAGCGCCAGGCCTAGCGGGAGTCACACCGGGGAGCTGTTTTTT. Its translation: CASSARPSGSHTGELFF.

The chain recombines TRBV7-9 with TRBJ1-4; no clear D gene. CDR3 length equals 14 residues. Germline CDR1 and CDR2: SEHNR and FQNEAQ (reference sequence). Trimming shortened V by 2 bases and J by 5 bases, and 9 bases separated the two germline ends. In DNA, the CDR3 is TGTGCCAGCAGCTTACGGGCAGGAAATGAAAAACTGTTTTTT. It encodes CASSLRAGNEKLFF.

The rearrangement joins TRBV5-6 to TRBJ2-1; D may correspond to TRBD1 or TRBD2 (6 bases each). The CDR3 runs to 13 residues. V was pared by 1 base and J by 6 bases, with 8 bases between. From germline, CDR1 is SGHDT and CDR2 YYEEEE. CDR3 region: CASSLWGANEQFF. The DNA of the CDR3 is TGTGCCAGCAGCTTGTGGGGGGCCAATGAGCAGTTCTTC.

The chain has TRBV18 and TRBJ2-3; D might be TRBD1 (6 bases). The V gene lost 2 bases and the J gene lost 5 bases, with 17 bases spanning the gap. In germline, CDR1 is KGHSH, CDR2 LQKENI. The CDR3 length is 16 residues. Here the CDR3 reads CASSPRVTQGLDTQYF. The CDR3 DNA sequence: TGTGCCAGCTCACCAAGGGTCACGCAGGGGTTAGATACGCAGTATTTT.

This rearrangement joins TRBV5-6 to TRBJ1-1, with D tentatively TRBD1 (6 bases). The CDR3 is 15 residues long. V lost 0 bases and J lost 0, with 9 bases in between. Germline assignment: CDR1 SGHDT and CDR2 YYEEEE. CDR3 protein: CASSLAGAMNTEAFF. The CDR3 DNA reads TGTGCCAGCAGCTTGGCGGGGGCAATGAACACTGAAGCTTTCTTT. Full variable domain (remainder filled in from reference TRBV5-6 and TRBJ1-1): DAGVTQSPTHLIKTRGQQVTLRCSPKSGHDTVSWYQQALGQGPQFIFQYYEEEERQRGNFPDRFSGHQFPNYSSELNVNALLLGDSALYLCASSLAGAMNTEAFFGQGTRLTVV.

The chain recombines TRBV5-3 with TRBJ2-5, with D maybe TRBD2 (6 bases). TRBV5-3 has ORF status, its function being uncertain. This CDR3 comprises 15 residues. Trimming left V 1 base short and J 3 bases short, with 13 bases between. The CDR3 loop is CARSLKTREEETQYF. As DNA, the CDR3 is TGTGCCAGAAGCTTGAAGACTAGAGAGGAAGAGACCCAGTACTTC.

The chain recombines TRBV5-1 with TRBJ2-1; TRBD2 matches at 12 bases. Germline lookup yields CDR1 SGHRS and CDR2 YFSETQ. The CDR3 is 14 amino acids. Trimming cost V 5 bases and J 5 bases; bases outside gene matches: 2. In nucleotides, the CDR3 is TGCGCCAGCAGACGGACTAGCGGGGACAATGAGCAGTTCTTC. Translation: CASRRTSGDNEQFF.

This sequence joins TRBV5-1 and TRBJ2-7, with 14 bases identical to TRBD2. Unmatched junction bases numbered 4, after V lost 4 bases and J lost 10 bases. CDR1 and CDR2 from the germline V gene are SGHRS and YFSETQ. CDR3 length: 13 residues. Here the CDR3 DNA reads TGCGCCAGCAGCCAGGGACTAGCGGGAGATCAGTACTTC. Translating it yields CASSQGLAGDQYF.

As for this clone: Other nucleotide sequences in the sample specify the same CDR3. The chain has TRBV29-1 and TRBJ2-3; D gene ambiguous. The CDR3 has 12 amino acids. V dropped 6 bases and J dropped 0 bases, with 7 bases sitting between them. Germline V gene data show CDR1 as SQVTM and CDR2 as ANQGSEA. The CDR3 reads CSVDGSTDTQYF. CDR3 DNA sequence: TGCAGCGTCGACGGAAGCACAGATACGCAGTATTTT.

V usage is TRBV28 and J usage is TRBJ2-2; 9 nucleotides match TRBD1. The CDR3 has 15 amino acids. Unmatched junction bases numbered 6, after V lost 6 bases and J lost 4 bases. Germline V gives CDR1 MDHEN, CDR2 SYDVKM. CDR3: CASSTGTGLTGELFF. In DNA form, the CDR3 reads TGTGCCAGCAGCACCGGGACAGGGCTCACCGGGGAGCTGTTTTTT.

V is TRBV27 and J is TRBJ2-7, with TRBD1 identical over 8 bases. Germline V gene lookup returns CDR1 MNHEY and CDR2 SMNVEV (reference sequence). V trimming: 2 bases; J trimming: 1 base; junction bases outside the gene matches: 4. The CDR3 loop spans 15 amino acids. CDR3 coding DNA: TGTGCCAGCAGTTTAGACAGGGGTCTATCCTACGAGCAGTACTTC. This translates into CASSLDRGLSYEQYF.

V gene TRBV12-5 combines with J gene TRBJ1-1; TRBD1 is a possible D gene (6 bases). Germline values: CDR1 LGHNT, CDR2 FRNRAP. Trimming removed 6 bases at V and 8 bases at J, with 10 bases between. The CDR3 has 11 amino acids. CDR3 sequence (DNA): TGTGCTAGTGGGCCAGGGGAGGAAGCTTTCTTT. This codes for CASGPGEEAFF. Drawing the rest from reference TRBV12-5 and TRBJ1-1, the complete variable domain is DARVTQTPRHKVTEMGQEVTMRCQPILGHNTVFWYRQTMMQGLELLAYFRNRAPLDDSGMPKDRFSAEMPDATLATLKIQPSEPRDSAVYFCASGPGEEAFFGQGTRLTVV.

The rearrangement links TRBV5-1 to TRBJ2-1; 8 bases match TRBD1. The CDR3 covers 17 residues. Losses at the gene ends were 0 bases for V and 5 bases for J; bases not matched to a gene: 10. CDR1 is SGHRS, CDR2 YFSETQ, per germline. The CDR3 loop reads CASSLALAGGQNNEQFF. The DNA of the CDR3 is TGCGCCAGCAGCTTGGCCTTAGCAGGGGGCCAAAACAATGAGCAGTTCTTC.

This chain uses TRBV7-3 with TRBJ2-3, with a possible D match to TRBD2 (5 bases). This CDR3 has 13 residues. Germline V CDR1 and CDR2: SGHTA, FQGTGA. Trimming pared 3 bases from V and 2 bases from J, leaving 6 bases between. CDR3 in DNA: TGTGCCAGCAGCTTCGGGGTCACAGATACGCAGTATTTT. This codes for CASSFGVTDTQYF.